These T cell receptor beta chains were read from a single sample in a study of shared clonotypes between healthy human individuals. Clones were sequenced by immunoSEQ multiplex PCR, and TCRdb holds only the in-frame ones, with some missing. The data hold approximately 2.3 million clones, with approximately 93% observed a single time. The material sequenced was naive CD4+ T cells from PBMCs. Receptors were obtained from a man between 18 and 35 years old in good health. Some clones in this sample may be carry-over from other donors' samples. Both conserved end residues are part of each CDR3. A D gene is named only where the DNA matches it firmly. Clone size is not always given. Where it is, it says once, few, many or a class for expanded clones.

clone size: -
V gene: TRBV18
J gene: TRBJ1-2
D gene: -
CDR3 protein: CASSPLEGNYGYTF
CDR3 DNA: TGTGCCAGCTCACCATTAGAGGGTAACTATGGCTACACCTTC

clone size: -
V gene: TRBV2
J gene: TRBJ2-6
D gene: -
CDR3 protein: CASSEDRTTTSGANVLTF
CDR3 DNA: TGTGCCAGCAGCGAAGACAGGACGACTACCTCTGGGGCCAACGTCCTGACTTTC

clone size: -
V gene: TRBV28
J gene: TRBJ2-7
D gene: TRBD1
CDR3 protein: CASIGDRGQRAYEQYF
CDR3 DNA: TGTGCCAGCATAGGGGACAGGGGGCAGAGGGCCTACGAGCAGTACTTC

clone size: -
V gene: TRBV9
J gene: TRBJ1-1
D gene: -
CDR3 protein: CASSGDVRPYTEAFF
CDR3 DNA: TGTGCCAGCAGCGGGGACGTTAGACCTTACACTGAAGCTTTCTTT

clone size: once
V gene: TRBV27
J gene: TRBJ1-2
D gene: TRBD1
CDR3 protein: CASGRGGTSGDGYTF
CDR3 DNA: TGTGCCAGCGGCAGGGGGGGGACTAGCGGCGATGGCTACACCTTC

clone size: -
V gene: TRBV4-1
J gene: TRBJ2-7
D gene: TRBD1
CDR3 protein: CASSQATGQAYEQYF
CDR3 DNA: TGCGCCAGCAGCCAAGCAACGGGACAGGCCTACGAGCAGTACTTC

clone size: -
V gene: TRBV28
J gene: TRBJ2-5
D gene: -
CDR3 protein: CASSLYTGMQETQYF
CDR3 DNA: TGTGCCAGCAGTTTATATACAGGGATGCAAGAGACCCAGTACTTC

clone size: few
V gene: TRBV28
J gene: TRBJ1-1
D gene: -
CDR3 protein: CASSFVQMNTEAFF
CDR3 DNA: TGTGCCAGCAGTTTTGTGCAAATGAACACTGAAGCTTTCTTT

clone size: -
V gene: TRBV6-4
J gene: TRBJ2-3
D gene: -
CDR3 protein: CASSDSGSSTDTQYF
CDR3 DNA: TGTGCCAGCAGTGACTCCGGCTCCAGCACAGATACGCAGTATTTT

clone size: -
V gene: TRBV7-9
J gene: TRBJ2-3
D gene: -
CDR3 protein: CASSALGTDTQYF
CDR3 DNA: TGTGCCAGCAGCGCCTTGGGGACAGATACGCAGTATTTT

clone size: -
V gene: TRBV7-2
J gene: TRBJ1-5
D gene: -
CDR3 protein: CASSWGVDGQPQHF
CDR3 DNA: TGTGCCAGCAGCTGGGGGGTTGACGGTCAGCCCCAGCATTTT

clone size: -
V gene: TRBV27
J gene: TRBJ2-3
D gene: TRBD1
CDR3 protein: CASSSRDRASADTQYF
CDR3 DNA: TGTGCCAGCAGTTCCCGGGACAGGGCTTCGGCAGATACGCAGTATTTT

clone size: -
V gene: TRBV5-6
J gene: TRBJ1-2
D gene: -
CDR3 protein: CASSLLSTVLYGYTF
CDR3 DNA: TGTGCCAGCAGCTTGTTATCGACGGTCCTCTATGGCTACACCTTC

clone size: -
V gene: TRBV18
J gene: TRBJ2-2
D gene: -
CDR3 protein: CASSPGTPNTGELFF
CDR3 DNA: TGTGCCAGCTCACCCGGGACACCCAACACCGGGGAGCTGTTTTTT

clone size: -
V gene: TRBV29-1
J gene: TRBJ2-1
D gene: TRBD2
CDR3 protein: CSVGPGLAGNEQFF
CDR3 DNA: TGCAGCGTTGGGCCGGGACTAGCGGGTAATGAGCAGTTCTTC

clone size: once
V gene: TRBV6-1
J gene: TRBJ1-3
D gene: -
CDR3 protein: CASIAPSSGNTIYF
CDR3 DNA: TGTGCCAGCATCGCCCCATCTTCTGGAAACACCATATATTTT

clone size: -
V gene: TRBV29-1
J gene: TRBJ2-1
D gene: -
CDR3 protein: CSVEVWGHSNEQFF
CDR3 DNA: TGCAGCGTTGAAGTTTGGGGACACAGTAATGAGCAGTTCTTC

clone size: -
V gene: TRBV18
J gene: TRBJ2-2
D gene: -
CDR3 protein: CASSRGYAGHTGELFF
CDR3 DNA: TGTGCCAGCTCACGAGGTTATGCGGGACACACCGGGGAGCTGTTTTTT

clone size: -
V gene: TRBV10-3
J gene: TRBJ2-1
D gene: -
CDR3 protein: CATQGNYNEQFF
CDR3 DNA: TGTGCCACCCAGGGGAACTACAATGAGCAGTTCTTC

clone size: -
V gene: TRBV4-1
J gene: TRBJ2-1
D gene: -
CDR3 protein: CASSQGLGDHNEQFF
CDR3 DNA: TGCGCCAGCAGCCAAGGACTAGGGGATCACAATGAGCAGTTCTTC

clone size: -
V gene: TRBV28
J gene: TRBJ2-7
D gene: -
CDR3 protein: CASRPTGAGYEQYF
CDR3 DNA: TGTGCCAGCAGGCCCACGGGGGCTGGGTACGAGCAGTACTTC

clone size: -
V gene: TRBV2
J gene: TRBJ1-5
D gene: TRBD1
CDR3 protein: CASSGRTGGNQPQHF
CDR3 DNA: TGTGCCAGCAGTGGCAGGACAGGGGGCAATCAGCCCCAGCATTTT

clone size: -
V gene: TRBV4-2
J gene: TRBJ2-6
D gene: TRBD1
CDR3 protein: CASSQARDSSGANVLTF
CDR3 DNA: TGTGCCAGCAGCCAAGCCCGGGACAGCTCTGGGGCCAACGTCCTGACTTTC

clone size: -
V gene: TRBV6-5
J gene: TRBJ2-7
D gene: -
CDR3 protein: CASSSVQTSYEQYF
CDR3 DNA: TGTGCCAGCAGTTCAGTACAAACCTCCTACGAGCAGTACTTC

clone size: -
V gene: TRBV10-3
J gene: TRBJ2-2
D gene: -
CDR3 protein: CAISGTGELFF
CDR3 DNA: TGTGCCATCAGTGGCACCGGGGAGCTGTTTTTT

clone size: once
V gene: TRBV6-5
J gene: TRBJ1-2
D gene: -
CDR3 protein: CASSLWDRPNYGYTF
CDR3 DNA: TGTGCCAGCAGCCTCTGGGACCGGCCTAACTATGGCTACACCTTC

clone size: -
V gene: TRBV2
J gene: TRBJ2-4
D gene: -
CDR3 protein: CASSGVPPAKNIQYF
CDR3 DNA: TGTGCCAGCAGTGGGGTCCCACCAGCCAAAAACATTCAGTACTTC

clone size: -
V gene: TRBV6-1
J gene: TRBJ2-5
D gene: TRBD2
CDR3 protein: CASSEGTSGRANQETQYF
CDR3 DNA: TGTGCCAGCAGTGAAGGGACTAGCGGGAGGGCCAACCAAGAGACCCAGTACTTC

clone size: -
V gene: TRBV9
J gene: TRBJ2-1
D gene: TRBD1
CDR3 protein: CASSVGPGGAGEQFF
CDR3 DNA: TGTGCCAGCAGCGTAGGGCCAGGGGGCGCAGGGGAGCAGTTCTTC

clone size: -
V gene: TRBV28
J gene: TRBJ1-1
D gene: -
CDR3 protein: CASSSVGDTEAFF
CDR3 DNA: TGTGCCAGCAGTTCGGTAGGGGACACTGAAGCTTTCTTT

clone size: -
V gene: TRBV19
J gene: TRBJ1-1
D gene: TRBD1
CDR3 protein: CASSPVDRGRGTEAFF
CDR3 DNA: TGTGCCAGTAGTCCAGTAGACAGGGGGCGGGGCACTGAAGCTTTCTTT

clone size: -
V gene: TRBV6-1
J gene: TRBJ1-1
D gene: -
CDR3 protein: CASSDVGMNTEAFF
CDR3 DNA: TGTGCCAGCAGTGATGTAGGGATGAACACTGAAGCTTTCTTT

clone size: -
V gene: TRBV10-1
J gene: TRBJ2-3
D gene: TRBD2
CDR3 protein: CASSTTSGSTDTQYF
CDR3 DNA: TGCGCCAGCAGCACGACTAGCGGAAGCACAGATACGCAGTATTTT

clone size: -
V gene: TRBV18
J gene: TRBJ2-5
D gene: TRBD2
CDR3 protein: CASSRGGRGDTQYF
CDR3 DNA: TGTGCCAGCTCACGCGGGGGACGGGGGGACACCCAGTACTTC

clone size: -
V gene: TRBV5-5
J gene: TRBJ1-2
D gene: -
CDR3 protein: CASSLGPGGDYGYTF
CDR3 DNA: TGTGCCAGCAGCTTGGGGCCCGGAGGGGACTATGGCTACACCTTC

clone size: -
V gene: TRBV7-8
J gene: TRBJ2-7
D gene: TRBD2
CDR3 protein: CASRPGSGRGQYEQYF
CDR3 DNA: TGTGCCAGCAGGCCAGGTAGCGGGAGGGGTCAGTACGAGCAGTACTTC

clone size: -
V gene: TRBV28
J gene: TRBJ1-1
D gene: -
CDR3 protein: CASSIPAMNTEAFF
CDR3 DNA: TGTGCCAGCAGTATCCCAGCCATGAACACTGAAGCTTTCTTT

clone size: -
V gene: TRBV7-2
J gene: TRBJ1-2
D gene: TRBD1
CDR3 protein: CASSFSGTGVHGYTF
CDR3 DNA: TGTGCCAGCAGTTTTTCGGGGACAGGGGTACATGGCTACACCTTC

clone size: -
V gene: TRBV5-1
J gene: TRBJ2-2
D gene: -
CDR3 protein: CASSLRGQQRAYTGELFF
CDR3 DNA: TGCGCCAGCAGCTTAAGGGGGCAGCAGCGGGCCTACACCGGGGAGCTGTTTTTT

clone size: -
V gene: TRBV25-1
J gene: TRBJ2-7
D gene: TRBD1
CDR3 protein: CASSDGQGRYEQYF
CDR3 DNA: TGTGCCAGCAGTGACGGACAGGGTCGGTACGAGCAGTACTTC

clone size: -
V gene: TRBV27
J gene: TRBJ2-5
D gene: TRBD2
CDR3 protein: CASSLFFLAGDETQYF
CDR3 DNA: TGTGCCAGCAGTTTATTTTTCCTAGCGGGAGATGAGACCCAGTACTTC